This note documents a single T cell receptor beta chain sequence. Its antigen is still unknown. Peripheral blood came from all dose cohorts at three timepoints. Germline V gene lookup returns CDR1 GTSNPN and CDR2 SVGIG (reference sequence). This CDR3 contains 11 residues. V lost 4 bases and J 7 bases, leaving 10 bases between the germline ends. This sample stems from a study of OX40 agonist ivuxolimab in advanced cancers. Overall study context: An agonistic anti-OX40 (CD134) antibody, ivuxolimab, was used to treat the patients. It was permissible to have had prior anti-PD-1, anti-PD-L1 or anti-CTLA-4 therapy, and around 41% had some.

Findings of the study overall: Nonresponders, in some cases, also had low normalized T-cell clonal expansion.

Measured with immunoSEQ multiplex PCR; TCRdb has only the in-frame clones, and not every one. In the table there are 5,000 to 7,500 clones, about 85% of which are singletons. This clonotype was sampled from an adult with an advanced solid tumor such as melanoma, head and neck, liver or kidney cancer. The sequencing here drew on CD4+ or CD8+ T cells sorted from blood, taken in a trial of the OX40 agonist ivuxolimab. The rearrangement uses TRBV30 and TRBJ1-1; D not resolved. DNA of the CDR3: TGTGCCTGGAAGGTGGGAGGTGAAGCTTTCTTT. Translating gives CAWKVGGEAFF. The full variable domain, completed using reference TRBV30 and TRBJ1-1, is SQTIHQWPATLVQPVGSPLSLECTVEGTSNPNLYWYRQAAGRGLQLLFYSVGIGQISSEVPQNLSASRPQDRQFILSSKKLLLSDSGFYLCAWKVGGEAFFGQGTRLTVV.